This TCR beta chain emerged from a study of T cells after yellow fever vaccination. General observations from the study: The booster response re-showed most primary clones: approximately 95% CD4, approximately 86% CD8.

A few counts support this clonotype. Its specificity is not known. Researchers made TCR cDNA using 5'RACE template switching, and this step added a universal primer site and UMIs. Each CDR3 protein gets one entry after TCRdb re-called the 5' RACE reads with MiXCR. The table has around 310,000 distinct CDR3 sequences, 8% to 10% seen once. Germline values: CDR1 LGHDT, CDR2 YNNKEL (reference sequence). The length of the CDR3 is 12 residues. V was cut by 6 bases and J by 6 bases, with 9 bases left in between. The sequenced sample was PBMCs, obtained on the day of the first yellow fever vaccination. The chain is built from TRBV3-1 and TRBJ2-1; D gene uncertain. This clonotype originated in a man in his late teens or twenties who received the YFV17D yellow fever vaccine. This CDR3 reads CASSTTVNEQFF. CDR3 DNA: TGTGCCAGCAGTACGACGGTCAATGAGCAGTTCTTC.